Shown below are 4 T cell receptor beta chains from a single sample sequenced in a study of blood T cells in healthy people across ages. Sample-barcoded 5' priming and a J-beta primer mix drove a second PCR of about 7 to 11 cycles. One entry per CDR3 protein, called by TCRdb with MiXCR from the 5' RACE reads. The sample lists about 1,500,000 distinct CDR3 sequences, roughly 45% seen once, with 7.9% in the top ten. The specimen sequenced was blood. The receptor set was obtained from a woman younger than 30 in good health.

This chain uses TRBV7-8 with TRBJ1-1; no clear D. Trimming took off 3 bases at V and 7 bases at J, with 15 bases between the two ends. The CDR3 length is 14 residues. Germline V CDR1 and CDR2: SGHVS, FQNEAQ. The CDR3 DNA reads TGTGCCAGCAGCTTGGGCTCCCTTAACGGTGAAGCTTTCTTT. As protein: CASSLGSLNGEAFF.

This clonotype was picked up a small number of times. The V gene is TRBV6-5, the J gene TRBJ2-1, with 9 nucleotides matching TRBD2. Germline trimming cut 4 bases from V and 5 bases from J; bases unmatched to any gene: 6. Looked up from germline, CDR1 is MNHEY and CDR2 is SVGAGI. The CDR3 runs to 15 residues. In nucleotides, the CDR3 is TGTGCCAGCAGTTGGGCCCTAGCGGGAAACAATGAGCAGTTCTTC. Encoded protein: CASSWALAGNNEQFF.

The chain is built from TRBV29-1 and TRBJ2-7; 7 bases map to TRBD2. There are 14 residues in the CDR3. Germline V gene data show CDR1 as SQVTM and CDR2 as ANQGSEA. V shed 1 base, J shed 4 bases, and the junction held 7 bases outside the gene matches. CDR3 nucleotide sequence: TGCAGCGTTGAAGTGGGCGGGGGAGAATACGAGCAGTACTTC. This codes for CSVEVGGGEYEQYF.

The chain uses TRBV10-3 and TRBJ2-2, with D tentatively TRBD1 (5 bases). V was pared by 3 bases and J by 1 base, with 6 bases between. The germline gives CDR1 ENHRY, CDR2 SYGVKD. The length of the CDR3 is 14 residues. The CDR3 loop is CAISEGQNTGELFF. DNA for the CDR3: TGTGCCATCAGTGAAGGACAGAACACCGGGGAGCTGTTTTTT.